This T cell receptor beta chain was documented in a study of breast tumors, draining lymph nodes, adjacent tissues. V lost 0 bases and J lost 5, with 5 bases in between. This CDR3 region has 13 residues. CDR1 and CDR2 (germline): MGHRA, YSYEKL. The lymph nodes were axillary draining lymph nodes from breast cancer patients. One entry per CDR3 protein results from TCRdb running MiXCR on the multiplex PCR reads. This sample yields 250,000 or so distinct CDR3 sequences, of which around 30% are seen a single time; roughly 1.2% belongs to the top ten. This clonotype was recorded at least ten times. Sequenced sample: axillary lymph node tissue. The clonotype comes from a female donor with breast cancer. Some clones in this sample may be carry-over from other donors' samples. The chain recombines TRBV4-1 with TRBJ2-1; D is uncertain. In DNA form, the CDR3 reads TGCGCCAGCAGCCAAGATCAGGACAATGAGCAGTTCTTC. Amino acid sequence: CASSQDQDNEQFF.